These T cell receptor beta chains were read from a single sample in a study of CD8 T cells in ankylosing spondylitis. A single record per CDR3 protein comes from TCRdb applying MiXCR to the 5' RACE reads. The sample lists 250,000 to 400,000 distinct CDR3 sequences, roughly 10% occurring once. Specimen: blood, either unsorted or a sorted T cell fraction (not recorded which). These receptors came from a female donor with ankylosing spondylitis or in good health (not recorded which). CDR3s include the opening cysteine and the closing phenylalanine or tryptophan. The D gene is left open where the match is weak.

CDR3aa | v_gene | d_gene | j_gene
CASRGSSGANVLTF | TRBV12-3/TRBV12-4 | - | TRBJ2-6
CASSLAALAGGPGTDTQYF | TRBV7-2 | TRBD2 | TRBJ2-3
CASSIYGSRTGQPQHF | TRBV2 | - | TRBJ1-5
CATSDLRVGRSNTGELFF | TRBV24-1 | - | TRBJ2-2
CSANPGGPLYNEQFF | TRBV20-1 | - | TRBJ2-1
CASRNLQGRSPLHF | TRBV12-3/TRBV12-4 | TRBD1 | TRBJ1-6
CASSLGQRGETQYF | TRBV5-1 | - | TRBJ2-5
CASSQDGTTYNEQFF | TRBV4-1 | - | TRBJ2-1
CSASYATNTGELFF | TRBV20-1 | - | TRBJ2-2
CASSLKTGTGELFF | TRBV2 | - | TRBJ2-2
CSAPTEPGQGANTGELFF | TRBV20-1 | TRBD1 | TRBJ2-2
CSVRGHVGTDTQYF | TRBV20-1 | TRBD1 | TRBJ2-3
CATGVQGGETQYF | TRBV24-1 | - | TRBJ2-5
CASSYTLPGQGAGDTEAFF | TRBV12-3/TRBV12-4 | TRBD1 | TRBJ1-1
CASSLTGVAQPQHF | TRBV27 | TRBD1 | TRBJ1-5
CSAPEDTEKLFF | TRBV20-1 | - | TRBJ1-4
CASSPSGQVLSYEQYF | TRBV18 | TRBD1 | TRBJ2-7
CASSFQKGPTYEQYF | TRBV12-3/TRBV12-4 | - | TRBJ2-7